This T cell receptor beta chain was observed in a study of blood T cells in healthy people across ages. Turning to this clonotype: Antigen specificity is unknown.

Per individual sample, total RNA of at least 5 micrograms was extracted. CDR3 length: 17 residues. Germline V CDR1 and CDR2: SGHRS, YFSETQ. A second PCR of 7 to 11 cycles used a sample-barcoded 5' primer and a J-beta primer mix. Each cDNA molecule, via a template-switch adaptor with 12 random nucleotides, was tagged. TCRdb recomputed calls from the 5' RACE reads with MiXCR, one row per CDR3 protein. This table holds over a million distinct CDR3 sequences, 45% to 70% found once. Broader study findings: Long-lived donors had more naive CD4+ cells and higher diversity than aged donors. No conclusive comparison of naive versus antigen-experienced cells was possible with unsorted PBMCs.

The specimen sequenced was blood. The chain is built from TRBV5-1 and TRBJ2-1; 9 bases are shared with TRBD2. The assigned J gene may be wrong: the sequence end matches TRBJ2-7 better. This clonotype was sampled from a man younger than 35 in good health. In nucleotides, the CDR3 is TGCGCCAGCAGCCCGTATGGCGGGGGGGCCCCCTACAATGAGCAGTACTTC. This codes for CASSPYGGGAPYNEQYF.